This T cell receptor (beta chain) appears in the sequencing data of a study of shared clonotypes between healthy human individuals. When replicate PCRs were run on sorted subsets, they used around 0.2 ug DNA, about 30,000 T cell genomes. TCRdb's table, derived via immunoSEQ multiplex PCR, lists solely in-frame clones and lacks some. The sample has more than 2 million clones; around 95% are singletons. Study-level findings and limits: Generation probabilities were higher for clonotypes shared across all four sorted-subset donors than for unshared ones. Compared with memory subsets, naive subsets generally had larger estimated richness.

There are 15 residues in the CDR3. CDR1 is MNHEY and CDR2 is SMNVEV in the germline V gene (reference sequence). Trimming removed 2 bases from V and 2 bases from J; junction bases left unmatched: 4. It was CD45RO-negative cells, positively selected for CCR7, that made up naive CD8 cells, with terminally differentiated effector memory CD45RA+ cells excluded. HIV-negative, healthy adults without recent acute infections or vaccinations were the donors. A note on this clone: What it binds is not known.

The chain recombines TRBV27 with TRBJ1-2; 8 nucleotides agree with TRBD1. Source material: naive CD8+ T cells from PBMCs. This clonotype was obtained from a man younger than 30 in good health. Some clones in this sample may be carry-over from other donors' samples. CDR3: CASSLGAGGNYGYTF. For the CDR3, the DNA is TGTGCCAGCAGTTTAGGGGCAGGGGGCAACTATGGCTACACCTTC.